This TCR beta chain emerged from a study of CD8+CD57+ T cells in acquired aplastic anemia. Study as a whole: Average DNA yield from sorted CD4+ and CD8+ cells was roughly 3.1 ug.

Trimming took 5 bases from V and 7 from J, leaving 14 bases between them. This CDR3 is built from 13 residues. Germline CDR1 SGHVS, CDR2 FQNEAQ. Genomic DNA was employed as the template in profiling TCR beta VDJ and CDR3. MiXCR was run by TCRdb on the reads, yielding one entry per CDR3 protein. The table shows approximately 380,000 distinct CDR3 sequences, with just under 70% occurring only once. The receptor was isolated from a human donor in good health, serving as a control. The chain couples TRBV7-8 to TRBJ1-1, with D possibly being TRBD1 (5 bases). The material sequenced was sorted CD4+, CD8+, or CD8+CD57+ T cells (not recorded which) from PBMCs. The CDR3 loop reads CASSGTLGVEAFF. CDR3 bases: TGTGCCAGCAGCGGCACCCTAGGGGTTGAAGCTTTCTTT. The variable domain in full, with the rest retrieved from reference TRBV7-8 and TRBJ1-1, is GAGVSQSPRYKVAKRGQDVALRCDPISGHVSLFWYQQALGQGPEFLTYFQNEAQLDKSGLPSDRFFAERPEGSVSTLKIQRTQQEDSAVYLCASSGTLGVEAFFGQGTRLTVV.